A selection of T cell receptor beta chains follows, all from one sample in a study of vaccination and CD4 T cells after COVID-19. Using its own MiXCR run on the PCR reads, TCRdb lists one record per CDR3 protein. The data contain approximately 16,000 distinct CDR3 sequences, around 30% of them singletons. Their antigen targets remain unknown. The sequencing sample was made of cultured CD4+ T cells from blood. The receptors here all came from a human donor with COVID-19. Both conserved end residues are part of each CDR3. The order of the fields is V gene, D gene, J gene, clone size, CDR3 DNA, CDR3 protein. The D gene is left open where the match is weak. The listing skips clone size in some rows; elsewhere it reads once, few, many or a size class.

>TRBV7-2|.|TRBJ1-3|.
TGTGCCAGCAGCTTAGGTTTTAGGAGGGGTAACACCATATATTTT
CASSLGFRRGNTIYF
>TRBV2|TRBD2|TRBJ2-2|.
TGTGCCACGGGCGGGGGGCCCGGGGAGCTGTTTTTT
CATGGGPGELFF
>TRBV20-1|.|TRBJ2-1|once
TGCAGTGCCCCGCCAGGGACCCCTCGGGGTAATGAGCAGTTCTTC
CSAPPGTPRGNEQFF
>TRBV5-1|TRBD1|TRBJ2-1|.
TGCGCCAGCAGCCGTGACAGGGGTTGGAATGAGCAGTTCTTC
CASSRDRGWNEQFF
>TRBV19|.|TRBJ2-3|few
TGTGCCAGTAGTATAGTGTTACTTTCCACAGATACGCAGTATTTT
CASSIVLLSTDTQYF
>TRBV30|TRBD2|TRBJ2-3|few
TGTGCCTGGATCCCCCGGGGGAGGGTTTTCACAGATACGCAGTATTTT
CAWIPRGRVFTDTQYF
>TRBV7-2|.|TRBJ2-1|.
TGTGCCAGCAGCTCCCCTGGGGCAGGACTAAGAAGCTCCTACAATGAGCAGTTCTTC
CASSSPGAGLRSSYNEQFF
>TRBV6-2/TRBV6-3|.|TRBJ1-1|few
TGTGCCAGCAGCCGTACGAATTCTAGACCTGAAGCTTTCTTT
CASSRTNSRPEAFF
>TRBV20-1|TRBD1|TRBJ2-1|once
TGCAGTGCTGAGACAGGGGCGGCTCTGGGTGAGCAGTTCTTC
CSAETGAALGEQFF
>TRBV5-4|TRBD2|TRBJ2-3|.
TGTGCCAGCAGCTTGAGTGCGGGGGGGCCCGAAAATACGCAGTATTTT
CASSLSAGGPENTQYF
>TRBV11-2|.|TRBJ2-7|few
TGTGCCAGCAGCTTAAGGAGACAGCCTTCCTACGAGCAGTACTTC
CASSLRRQPSYEQYF
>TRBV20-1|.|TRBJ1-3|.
TGCAGTGCTAGAGGGACATCTGGAAACACCATATATTTT
CSARGTSGNTIYF
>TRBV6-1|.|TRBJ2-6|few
TGTGCCAGCAGTACGGGGGCTGGGGCCAACGTCCTGACTTTC
CASSTGAGANVLTF
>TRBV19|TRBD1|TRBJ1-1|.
TGTGCCAGTAGTTTGGACAGGGTCACTGAAGCTTTCTTT
CASSLDRVTEAFF
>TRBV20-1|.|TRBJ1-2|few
TGCAGTGCTAGGATTGTAGGGGGAAACGGGGGGCTCTACACCTTC
CSARIVGGNGGLYTF
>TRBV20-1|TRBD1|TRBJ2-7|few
TGCAGTGCTAACACACAGGGGGCGATCTACGAGCAGTACTTC
CSANTQGAIYEQYF
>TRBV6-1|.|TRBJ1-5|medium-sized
TGTGCCAGCAGTGAAGTTAGGGCAACAGGACTAGTGAGGTATAGCAATCAGCCCCAGCATTTT
CASSEVRATGLVRYSNQPQHF
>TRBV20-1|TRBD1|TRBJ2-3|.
TGCAGTGCTACACCCTTTCGGGGACAGAGAGGAGATACGCAGTATTTT
CSATPFRGQRGDTQYF
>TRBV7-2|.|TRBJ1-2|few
TGTGCCAGCAGCCTGAGGTTGGGAGGCTACACCTTC
CASSLRLGGYTF
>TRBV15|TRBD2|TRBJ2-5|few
TGTGCCACCAGGGCGGGGGTCAGGAACCGAATACAAGAGACCCAGTACTTC
CATRAGVRNRIQETQYF
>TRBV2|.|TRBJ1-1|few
TGTGCCAGCAGTGGACACTCGAACACTGAAGCTTTCTTT
CASSGHSNTEAFF
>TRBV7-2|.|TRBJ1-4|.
TGTGCCAGCAGCTTCTCGTCAGGTTACGATGAAAAACTGTTTTTT
CASSFSSGYDEKLFF
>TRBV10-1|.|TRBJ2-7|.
TGCGCCAGCAGCCCAAGGAAGAGCTCCTACGAGCAGTACTTC
CASSPRKSSYEQYF
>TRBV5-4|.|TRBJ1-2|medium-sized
TGTGCCAGCAGCGGCGGGGAGTACTATGGCTACACCTTC
CASSGGEYYGYTF
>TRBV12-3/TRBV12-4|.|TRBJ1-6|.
TGTGCCAGCAGGGGGAGCTCCTATAATTCACCCCTCCACTTT
CASRGSSYNSPLHF
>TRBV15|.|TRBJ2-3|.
TGTGCCACCAATCACGGGGGCACAGATACGCAGTATTTT
CATNHGGTDTQYF